One and the same sample provided the 3 T cell receptor beta chains below, sequenced in a study of OX40 agonist ivuxolimab in advanced cancers. Some clones are missing from TCRdb's copy, which holds only in-frame ones; the method was immunoSEQ multiplex PCR. This table has tens of thousands of clones, more than 70% appearing once. Sequences were derived from CD4+ or CD8+ T cells sorted from blood, sampled in a trial of the OX40 agonist ivuxolimab. These receptors came from an adult with an advanced solid tumor such as melanoma, head and neck, liver or kidney cancer.

CDR3 residues: CASSLRDSNSPLHF. The CDR3 nucleotides are TGTGCCAGCAGTTTACGGGACAGTAATTCACCCCTCCACTTT. The chain couples TRBV27 to TRBJ1-6, with 7 nucleotides matching TRBD1. Germline V gene lookup returns CDR1 MNHEY and CDR2 SMNVEV (reference sequence). V lost 2 bases and J lost 6; bases outside the gene matches: 1. CDR3 length equals 14 residues.

This chain joins TRBV5-1 and TRBJ1-3; D is unclear. Per germline, CDR1 SGHRS and CDR2 YFSETQ. Trimming removed 3 bases from V and 12 bases from J, with 25 bases in between. This CDR3 has 16 residues. CDR3 nucleotide sequence: TGCGCCAGCAGCTCGACGCCATGGACGCTTGGTGCGGGCATATATTTT. It yields the protein CASSSTPWTLGAGIYF. The entire variable domain, with the rest obtained from reference TRBV5-1 and TRBJ1-3, is as follows: KAGVTQTPRYLIKTRGQQVTLSCSPISGHRSVSWYQQTPGQGLQFLFEYFSETQRNKGNFPGRFSGRQFSNSRSEMNVSTLELGDSALYLCASSSTPWTLGAGIYFGEGSWLTVV.

This clone was observed once. V and J are TRBV6-5 and TRBJ2-1; weak D call: TRBD2 (6 bases). The CDR3 extends over 14 amino acids. Germline-derived CDR1 and CDR2 are MNHEY and SVGAGI. V was trimmed by 2 bases and J by 8 bases, leaving 13 bases between them. The CDR3 loop is CASSYMGLTYEQFF. CDR3 nucleotides: TGTGCCAGCAGTTACATGGGACTTACCTATGAGCAGTTCTTC.